The rows below give T cell receptor beta chains drawn from one sample of a study of T cells in Graves' hyperthyroidism and ophthalmopathy. Via MiXCR, TCRdb re-called the multiplex PCR reads, giving one row per CDR3 protein. The sample records about 420,000 distinct CDR3 sequences, 15% to 18% being singletons. The sample taken for sequencing was blood. These receptors were taken from a woman younger than 30 with Graves' hyperthyroidism. CDR3s include the opening cysteine and the closing phenylalanine or tryptophan. The D gene is left open where the match is weak. Size values are once, few and many counts, or a class for expanded clones, and some rows have none.

j_gene: TRBJ2-7; d_gene: TRBD2; v_gene: TRBV7-9; abundance: few; CDR3aa: CASSRRSGRIPYEQYF; CDR3nt: TGTGCCAGCAGCAGGCGAAGCGGGAGGATCCCCTACGAGCAGTACTTC
j_gene: TRBJ1-1; d_gene: .; v_gene: TRBV19; abundance: few; CDR3aa: CASSMITEIRTEAFF; CDR3nt: TGTGCCAGTAGTATGATCACGGAAATCCGGACTGAAGCTTTCTTT
j_gene: TRBJ1-1; d_gene: .; v_gene: TRBV24-1; abundance: few; CDR3aa: CATSVGGQGEAFF; CDR3nt: TGTGCCACCAGTGTCGGGGGGCAAGGCGAAGCTTTCTTT
j_gene: TRBJ2-7; d_gene: TRBD1; v_gene: TRBV18; abundance: .; CDR3aa: CASSPRPGTAEQYF; CDR3nt: TGTGCCAGCTCACCACGACCCGGGACAGCCGAGCAGTACTTC
j_gene: TRBJ1-2; d_gene: .; v_gene: TRBV20-1; abundance: .; CDR3aa: CSARELFRGSVNYGYTF; CDR3nt: TGCAGTGCTAGAGAACTTTTCCGGGGCAGCGTTAACTATGGCTACACCTTC
j_gene: TRBJ2-5; d_gene: .; v_gene: TRBV12-3/TRBV12-4; abundance: many; CDR3aa: CASSLSMGEETQYF; CDR3nt: TGTGCCAGCAGTTTATCGATGGGCGAGGAGACCCAGTACTTC
j_gene: TRBJ1-6; d_gene: TRBD1; v_gene: TRBV27; abundance: .; CDR3aa: CASSPTGRDSPLHF; CDR3nt: TGTGCCAGCAGCCCGACAGGGAGAGATTCACCCCTCCACTTT
j_gene: TRBJ2-1; d_gene: TRBD2; v_gene: TRBV13; abundance: many; CDR3aa: CASSSGLAEGEQFF; CDR3nt: TGTGCCAGCAGCTCGGGACTAGCGGAGGGTGAGCAGTTCTTC
j_gene: TRBJ2-3; d_gene: .; v_gene: TRBV7-3; abundance: many; CDR3aa: CASSSNQRADTQYF; CDR3nt: TGTGCCAGCAGCTCAAACCAGCGGGCAGATACGCAGTATTTT
j_gene: TRBJ1-1; d_gene: .; v_gene: TRBV6-1; abundance: many; CDR3aa: CASSGTPNTEAFF; CDR3nt: TGTGCCAGCAGCGGGACACCAAACACTGAAGCTTTCTTT
j_gene: TRBJ2-1; d_gene: .; v_gene: TRBV3-1; abundance: many; CDR3aa: CASSQAATEQFF; CDR3nt: TGTGCCAGCAGCCAAGCAGCTACCGAGCAGTTCTTC
j_gene: TRBJ1-6; d_gene: .; v_gene: TRBV6-5; abundance: many; CDR3aa: CASSYSISSYNSPLHF; CDR3nt: TGTGCCAGCAGTTACTCGATCAGCTCCTATAATTCACCCCTCCACTTT
j_gene: TRBJ2-4; d_gene: .; v_gene: TRBV20-1; abundance: .; CDR3aa: CSARTGGAKNIQYF; CDR3nt: TGCAGTGCTAGGACCGGCGGAGCCAAAAACATTCAGTACTTC
j_gene: TRBJ2-7; d_gene: TRBD1; v_gene: TRBV25-1; abundance: few; CDR3aa: CASSGDRVPYEQYF; CDR3nt: TGTGCCAGCAGTGGTGACAGGGTGCCCTACGAGCAGTACTTC
j_gene: TRBJ2-7; d_gene: .; v_gene: TRBV5-6; abundance: few; CDR3aa: CASSSTSSYEQYF; CDR3nt: TGTGCCAGCAGCTCTACTAGTTCCTACGAGCAGTACTTC
j_gene: TRBJ1-6; d_gene: .; v_gene: TRBV6-1; abundance: .; CDR3aa: CASSARSGGSPLHF; CDR3nt: TGTGCCAGCAGCGCAAGGTCGGGAGGATCACCCCTCCACTTT
j_gene: TRBJ2-1; d_gene: .; v_gene: TRBV10-3; abundance: .; CDR3aa: CAITAPGLKNNEQFF; CDR3nt: TGTGCCATCACCGCTCCGGGACTCAAGAACAATGAGCAGTTCTTC
j_gene: TRBJ1-6; d_gene: TRBD1; v_gene: TRBV27; abundance: .; CDR3aa: CASSNRGADSPLHF; CDR3nt: TGTGCCAGCAGCAACAGGGGTGCGGATTCACCCCTCCACTTT
j_gene: TRBJ1-2; d_gene: .; v_gene: TRBV2; abundance: many; CDR3aa: CANRLGGVNYGYTF; CDR3nt: TGTGCCAACCGATTAGGAGGCGTAAACTATGGCTACACCTTC
j_gene: TRBJ1-2; d_gene: .; v_gene: TRBV7-9; abundance: few; CDR3aa: CASSFSGLAGYTF; CDR3nt: TGTGCCAGCAGCTTCTCCGGCTTGGCGGGCTACACCTTC
j_gene: TRBJ2-1; d_gene: .; v_gene: TRBV6-1; abundance: many; CDR3aa: CASRRRGGSYNEQFF; CDR3nt: TGTGCCAGCAGACGAAGGGGGGGCTCCTACAATGAGCAGTTCTTC
j_gene: TRBJ2-3; d_gene: .; v_gene: TRBV24-1; abundance: .; CDR3aa: CATSDPGGAGIDTQYF; CDR3nt: TGTGCCACCAGTGATCCAGGCGGGGCAGGGATAGATACGCAGTATTTT
j_gene: TRBJ1-1; d_gene: .; v_gene: TRBV6-1; abundance: .; CDR3aa: CASSSRGPKNTEAFF; CDR3nt: TGTGCCAGCAGTTCCCGCGGACCGAAGAACACTGAAGCTTTCTTT
j_gene: TRBJ2-7; d_gene: TRBD2; v_gene: TRBV11-2; abundance: many; CDR3aa: CASSLGGTRDEQYF; CDR3nt: TGTGCCAGCAGCTTAGGCGGGACTAGGGACGAGCAGTACTTC
j_gene: TRBJ1-5; d_gene: .; v_gene: TRBV12-3/TRBV12-4; abundance: many; CDR3aa: CASTQGVNQPQHF; CDR3nt: TGTGCCAGCACACAGGGCGTCAATCAGCCCCAGCATTTT
j_gene: TRBJ2-5; d_gene: .; v_gene: TRBV6-1; abundance: .; CDR3aa: CASTPRQGTQYF; CDR3nt: TGTGCCAGCACCCCTAGGCAGGGGACCCAGTACTTC
j_gene: TRBJ2-7; d_gene: TRBD2; v_gene: TRBV7-2; abundance: .; CDR3aa: CASSPGGTISYEQYF; CDR3nt: TGTGCCAGCAGCCCGGGCGGGACTATCTCCTACGAGCAGTACTTC
j_gene: TRBJ2-1; d_gene: TRBD1; v_gene: TRBV20-1; abundance: many; CDR3aa: CSARDPGTEGSSYNEQFF; CDR3nt: TGCAGTGCTAGAGACCCGGGGACAGAAGGTAGCTCCTACAATGAGCAGTTCTTC
j_gene: TRBJ1-1; d_gene: .; v_gene: TRBV5-1; abundance: many; CDR3aa: CASHIPGALEGTEAFF; CDR3nt: TGCGCCAGCCACATTCCGGGGGCCCTCGAAGGCACTGAAGCTTTCTTT
j_gene: TRBJ1-1; d_gene: .; v_gene: TRBV2; abundance: many; CDR3aa: CARGTEFNTEAFF; CDR3nt: TGTGCCAGGGGCACGGAATTCAACACTGAAGCTTTCTTT
j_gene: TRBJ1-1; d_gene: .; v_gene: TRBV6-1; abundance: many; CDR3aa: CASSADLGDTEAFF; CDR3nt: TGTGCCAGCAGCGCGGACCTAGGCGACACTGAAGCTTTCTTT
j_gene: TRBJ2-7; d_gene: TRBD2; v_gene: TRBV28; abundance: many; CDR3aa: CASTISGVRYEQYF; CDR3nt: TGTGCCAGCACCATTAGCGGGGTACGCTACGAGCAGTACTTC
j_gene: TRBJ2-7; d_gene: TRBD2; v_gene: TRBV12-3/TRBV12-4; abundance: many; CDR3aa: CASSLGLAVDEQYF; CDR3nt: TGTGCCAGCAGTTTGGGACTAGCGGTGGACGAGCAGTACTTC
j_gene: TRBJ2-1; d_gene: .; v_gene: TRBV5-1; abundance: many; CDR3aa: CASSRDDRGHNEQFF; CDR3nt: TGCGCCAGCAGCCGGGACGATCGAGGCCACAATGAGCAGTTCTTC
j_gene: TRBJ2-2; d_gene: .; v_gene: TRBV3-1; abundance: many; CDR3aa: CASSQVAGYRVNTGELFF; CDR3nt: TGTGCCAGCAGCCAAGTAGCCGGTTACAGGGTAAACACCGGGGAGCTGTTTTTT
j_gene: TRBJ2-3; d_gene: TRBD2; v_gene: TRBV9; abundance: few; CDR3aa: CASSARRTSGSTDTQYF; CDR3nt: TGTGCCAGCAGCGCCCGTAGGACTAGCGGTAGCACAGATACGCAGTATTTT
j_gene: TRBJ2-3; d_gene: .; v_gene: TRBV15; abundance: few; CDR3aa: CATSTRPWGDTDTQYF; CDR3nt: TGTGCCACCAGCACCCGACCGTGGGGGGACACAGATACGCAGTATTTT
j_gene: TRBJ2-1; d_gene: .; v_gene: TRBV5-1; abundance: many; CDR3aa: CASSSIARSNEQFF; CDR3nt: TGCGCCAGCAGCTCAATAGCGAGGTCGAATGAGCAGTTCTTC
j_gene: TRBJ2-2; d_gene: TRBD2; v_gene: TRBV6-6; abundance: few; CDR3aa: CASSYSTSETGELFF; CDR3nt: TGTGCCAGCAGTTACTCGACTAGCGAGACCGGGGAGCTGTTTTTT